The T cell receptor (beta chain) under discussion was sequenced for a study of T cell repertoires in cytomegalovirus infection (dated by TCRdb to between 2019 and 2020). Describing the broader study: Alongside well-studied HLA-B-restricted epitopes, the peptide stimulations were aimed at recently identified HLA-C-restricted CMV epitopes, whose presentation resists viral immunomodulation. The HLA type of each donor mattered for the analysis, because public TCR beta signatures pointed to carriage of CMV infection along with the matching HLA type.

Germline trimming amounts to 6 bases on V and 1 base on J, with 3 as the count of junction bases outside the gene matches. From cysteine to phenylalanine, the CDR3 is 14 amino acids long. Only CDR3 DNA is held: 42 bases, read in frame from base 1. Broad study findings and their caveats: The ex vivo response was dominated by HLA-C-restricted CMV-specific TCR beta clonotypes, which also provided the single most frequent clonotype in two of eight donors. Carriers of CMV infection plus the relevant HLA type were discriminated by the cumulative frequency of public TCR beta family members in the study cohort and in an independent roughly 400-donor cohort.

The sample's treatment or condition label, in plain terms: in vitro stimulation with specific CMV peptide epitopes to enrich CMV-specific T cells. Remarks on this clonotype: Its specific antigen is unknown. This may come from a read error, since a much larger clone is one base off.

These reads were obtained on an Illumina HiSeq 1500. Clones were called with MiXCR by TCRdb after fastp trimmed the public reads at Q25, and only in-frame beta chains were retained. Records with the same CDR3 protein are collapsed into one entry carrying the most frequent genes and DNA. The sample data list about 100,000 distinct CDR3 sequences, and 42% of these were observed just once. Less than 80% of the sample is in the top ten clones. The sequence came from a human donor in good health (CMV status not recorded). Some clones in this sample may be carry-over from other donors' samples. The sequenced sample was CD8+ T cells from cultured PBMCs, obtained from culture after CMV antigen stimulation. The chain joins TRBV12-3 or TRBV12-4 to TRBJ2-1, with TRBD1 identical over 7 junction bases. This receptor has the CDR3 CASRMTGSYNEQFF. The sequenced DNA is TGTGCCAGCAGGATGACAGGGTCCTACAATGAGCAGTTCTTC.